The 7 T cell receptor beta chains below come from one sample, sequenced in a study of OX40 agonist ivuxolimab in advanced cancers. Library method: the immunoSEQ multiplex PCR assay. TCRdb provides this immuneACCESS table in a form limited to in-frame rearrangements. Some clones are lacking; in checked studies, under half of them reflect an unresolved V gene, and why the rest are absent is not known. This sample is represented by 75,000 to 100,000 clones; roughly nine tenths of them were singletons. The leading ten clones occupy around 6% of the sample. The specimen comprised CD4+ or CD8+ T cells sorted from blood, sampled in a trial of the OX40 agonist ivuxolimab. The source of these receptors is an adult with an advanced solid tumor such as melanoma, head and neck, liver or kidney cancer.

This chain's CDR3 is CASGPGANVLTF. CDR3 coding DNA: TGTGCCAGCGGACCCGGGGCCAACGTCCTGACTTTC. The rearrangement links TRBV6-1 to TRBJ2-6, with unresolved D. CDR3 size: 12 residues. Germline CDR1 is MNHNS and CDR2 is SASEGT. The V and J ends lost 8 bases and 4 bases respectively, with 6 bases between them.

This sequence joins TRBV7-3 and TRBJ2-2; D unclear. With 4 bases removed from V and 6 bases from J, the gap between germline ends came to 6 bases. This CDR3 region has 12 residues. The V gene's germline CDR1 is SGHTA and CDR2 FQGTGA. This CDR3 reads CASSSRAGELFF. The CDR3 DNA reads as TGTGCCAGCAGCTCAAGGGCCGGGGAGCTGTTTTTT.

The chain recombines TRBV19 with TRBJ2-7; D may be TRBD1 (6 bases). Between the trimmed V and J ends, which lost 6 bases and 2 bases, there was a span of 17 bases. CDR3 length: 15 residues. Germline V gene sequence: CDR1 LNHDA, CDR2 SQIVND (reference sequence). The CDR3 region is CASSKDRPSPYEQYF. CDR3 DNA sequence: TGTGCCAGTAGCAAAGACAGGCCTTCTCCCTACGAGCAGTACTTC.

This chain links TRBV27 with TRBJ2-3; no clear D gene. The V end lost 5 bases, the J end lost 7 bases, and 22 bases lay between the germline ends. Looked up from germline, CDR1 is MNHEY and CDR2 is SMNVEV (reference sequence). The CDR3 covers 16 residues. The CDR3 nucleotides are TGTGCCAGCAGTCAAGCCCCCTTAGATACCCTATATACGCAGTATTTT. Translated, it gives CASSQAPLDTLYTQYF.

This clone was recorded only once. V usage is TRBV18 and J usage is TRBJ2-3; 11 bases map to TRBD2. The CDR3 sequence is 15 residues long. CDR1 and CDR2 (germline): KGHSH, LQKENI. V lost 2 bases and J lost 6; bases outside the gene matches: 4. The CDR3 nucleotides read TGTGCCAGCTCACCAACTAGCGGGGGAAGGGATACGCAGTATTTT. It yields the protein CASSPTSGGRDTQYF.

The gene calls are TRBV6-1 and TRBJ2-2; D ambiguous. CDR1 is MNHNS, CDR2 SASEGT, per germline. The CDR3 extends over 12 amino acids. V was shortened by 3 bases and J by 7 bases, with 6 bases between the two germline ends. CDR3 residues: CASSDMGGELFF. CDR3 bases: TGTGCCAGCAGTGATATGGGCGGGGAGCTGTTTTTT.

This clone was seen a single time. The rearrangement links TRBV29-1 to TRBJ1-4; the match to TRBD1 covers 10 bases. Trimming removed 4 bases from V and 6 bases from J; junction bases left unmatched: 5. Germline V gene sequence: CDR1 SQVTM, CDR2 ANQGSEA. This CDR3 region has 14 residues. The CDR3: CSVGEGTGDEKLFF. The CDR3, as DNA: TGCAGCGTTGGGGAGGGGACAGGGGATGAAAAACTGTTTTTT.